Below are 10 T cell receptor beta chains sequenced from a single sample in a study of regulatory T cells in long-lasting Graves disease. The authors built TCR beta libraries using iRepertoire HTBI primers and Arm-PCR of CDR3 regions. TCRdb fed the multiplex PCR reads into MiXCR, producing one record per CDR3 protein. The top ten hold 13% to 15% of the sample, which has about 430,000 distinct CDR3 sequences, roughly a fifth seen once. Time point of the sample: persistent/refractory GD, antithyroid drugs over 5 years with positive TRAb. Extracted RNA from PBMCs served as the source of the TCR library. Here the sequenced sample was peripheral blood mononuclear cells (PBMCs), taken when the disease was refractory, from a patient treated with antithyroid drugs. These receptors came from a female donor with Graves disease.

This clonotype was seen repeatedly, ten times or more. The chain uses TRBV6-1 and TRBJ2-7, with D possibly TRBD2 on 5 matching bases. The CDR3 has 12 amino acids. The ends were cut back, 7 bases at V and 6 bases at J, with 13 bases in the middle. CDR1 is MNHNS and CDR2 is SASEGT in the germline V gene. The CDR3 sequence is CASKEGGLEQYF. The CDR3 region has the DNA TGTGCCAGCAAGGAAGGAGGACTCGAGCAGTACTTC.

V and J are TRBV28 and TRBJ2-3; TRBD2 matches at 9 bases. Germline CDR1 and CDR2: MDHEN and SYDVKM. The CDR3 length is 16 residues. J was trimmed by 2 bases and V by 1 base; bases with no gene match: 4. The CDR3 protein is CASSLFVAGDTDTQYF. CDR3 DNA: TGTGCCAGCAGTTTATTTGTAGCGGGAGACACAGATACGCAGTATTTT.

The V call is TRBV7-9, the J call TRBJ1-3; 7 nucleotides agree with TRBD1. This CDR3 has 17 residues. Germline values: CDR1 SEHNR, CDR2 FQNEAQ (reference sequence). V trimming: 4 bases; J trimming: 0 bases; junction bases outside the gene matches: 9. The CDR3 nucleotides are TGTGCCAGCAGCTCTACAGGACAGGTCCACTCTGGAAACACCATATATTTT. It specifies CASSSTGQVHSGNTIYF.

In this sample, this clonotype turned up many times. The J gene is TRBJ2-2, the V gene TRBV2; D not certain. The CDR3 is made up of 14 amino acids. Trimming pared 4 bases from V and 0 bases from J, leaving 6 bases between. Germline V lookup: CDR1 SNHLY, CDR2 FYNNEI. This CDR3 is CASSVYPNTGELFF. CDR3 coding DNA: TGTGCCAGCAGTGTATACCCGAACACCGGGGAGCTGTTTTTT.

This clonotype was observed at least ten times. The chain is built from TRBV20-1 and TRBJ2-2; D is ambiguous. The germline V gene has CDR1 DFQATT and CDR2 SNEGSKA (reference sequence). This CDR3 contains 14 residues. V was pared by 1 base and J by 5 bases, with 11 bases between. As DNA, the CDR3 is TGCAGTGCTAGAGTAGGCAGGTGGACCGGGGAGCTGTTTTTT. This translates into CSARVGRWTGELFF.

The chain links TRBV28 to TRBJ1-1, with a weak D call TRBD1 (5 bases). The CDR3 has 15 residues. V lost 0 bases and J 1 base, leaving 9 bases between the germline ends. Germline-derived CDR1 and CDR2 are MDHEN and SYDVKM. The CDR3 DNA sequence: TGTGCCAGCAGTTTATGGGCGACAGCGAACACTGAAGCTTTCTTT. It yields the protein CASSLWATANTEAFF.

This clonotype was counted ten times or more. The chain's CDR3 is CASSSRTGVQETQYF. DNA of the CDR3: TGTGCCAGCAGCAGCAGGACAGGAGTACAAGAGACCCAGTACTTC. This chain joins TRBV7-2 and TRBJ2-5; 7 nucleotides agree with TRBD1. J was trimmed by 2 bases and V by 5 bases; bases with no gene match: 8. The CDR3 is made up of 15 amino acids. The germline V gene has CDR1 SGHTA and CDR2 FQGNSA.

This clonotype was seen at least ten times. The chain uses TRBV5-1 and TRBJ2-7; no definite D call. The CDR3 consists of 13 residues. Germline V lookup: CDR1 SGHRS, CDR2 YFSETQ. V was cut by 0 bases and J by 4 bases, with 8 bases left in between. The DNA for the CDR3 is TGCGCCAGCAGCTTGGACCTGGGGTACGAGCAGTACTTC. Residues: CASSLDLGYEQYF.

The sample holds a few counts of this clonotype. This chain joins TRBV27 and TRBJ2-3; D not certain. Trimming shortened V by 4 bases and J by 8 bases, and 13 bases separated the two germline ends. The CDR3 has 13 amino acids. Germline V lookup: CDR1 MNHEY, CDR2 SMNVEV (reference sequence). This chain's CDR3 is CASSSGAAGTQYF. CDR3 coding DNA: TGTGCCAGCAGTTCCGGTGCGGCCGGTACGCAGTATTTT.

Ten or more counts support this clonotype. The chain links TRBV3-1 to TRBJ2-5; 7 positions agree with TRBD1. Germline trimming cut 3 bases from V and 2 bases from J; bases unmatched to any gene: 6. Per the germline V gene, CDR1 is LGHDT and CDR2 is YNNKEL (reference sequence). This CDR3 has 15 residues. The DNA for the CDR3 is TGTGCCAGCAGCCAGGGACAGAGTCAACAAGAGACCCAGTACTTC. This encodes CASSQGQSQQETQYF.